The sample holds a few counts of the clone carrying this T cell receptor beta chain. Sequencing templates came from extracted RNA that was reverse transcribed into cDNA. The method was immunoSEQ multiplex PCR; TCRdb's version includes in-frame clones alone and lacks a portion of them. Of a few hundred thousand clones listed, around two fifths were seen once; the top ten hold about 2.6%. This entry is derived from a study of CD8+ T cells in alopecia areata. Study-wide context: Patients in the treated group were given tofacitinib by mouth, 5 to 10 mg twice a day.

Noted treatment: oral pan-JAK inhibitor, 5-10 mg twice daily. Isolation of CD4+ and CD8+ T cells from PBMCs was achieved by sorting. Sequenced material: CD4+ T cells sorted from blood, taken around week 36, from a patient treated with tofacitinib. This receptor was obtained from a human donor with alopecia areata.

CDR3 DNA sequence: TGTGCCAGCAGCAGCATCGGACTAGCGGGAAATGAGCAGTTCTTC. Its translation is CASSSIGLAGNEQFF. V is TRBV7-9 and J is TRBJ2-1; the match to TRBD2 covers 12 bases. CDR1 and CDR2 from the germline V gene are SEHNR and FQNEAQ (reference sequence). Losses at the gene ends were 5 bases for V and 7 bases for J; bases not matched to a gene: 6. The CDR3 runs to 15 residues.